Listed here is a single T cell receptor (beta chain). Its target antigen remains unknown. No qualities accompany the bases; no much larger clone lies one base away. TCRbeta CDR3 regions were amplified from genomic DNA using the immunoSEQ Assay, a bias-controlled multiplex PCR. From the authors' description of their analysis: Nucleated cell counts per sample were estimated from amplification of reference gene primers within the assay. To quantify the absolute abundance of each unique TCRbeta CDR3 rearrangement, sequence reads were collapsed and filtered. Productive Simpson clonality was computed per sample as the square root of Simpson's diversity index over productive rearrangements. In its TCRdb copy, this immuneACCESS table keeps in-frame sequences only and misses some clones. Where compared with another copy, unresolved V genes explain less than half of these, and the others have no known cause. That table supplies the V and J calls and clone size; D and trimming were determined from the DNA. The sample table records 200,000 to 250,000 clones; 75% to 90% of these occur just once. The leading ten clones occupy under 20% of the sample.

These data come from a study of blood T cell repertoires in COVID-19 (dated by TCRdb to 2018 to 2021). For context, the study as a whole: Samples covering the acute and convalescent phases of COVID-19 were provided by collaborators in the United States, Italy and Spain. Samples were obtained from the ongoing ImmuneRACE study (first 160 participants) and from about 1,300 subjects provided by 6 global collaborators. The sample metadata nearly always contained a de-identified subject ID, COVID-19 status, age in years and sex. Subjects who had been exposed to COVID-19, were actively infected with it, or had recovered from it provided the deeply sampled blood TCRbeta repertoires that made up the dataset. A freely available public database, intended as a resource for researchers studying the immune response to SARS-CoV-2, is where the repertoires were released. The prospective study material was composed of cDNA or gDNA derived from T cells, B-cell-depleted T cells, or PBMCs. Where HLA class I and class II types were available, the types were taken from metadata supplied by the sample provider, not from assay-based typing.

Participants in the prospective study were aged about 18 to 95 years, lived in 20 to 25 United States geographic areas, and enrolled through a virtual design. Cohort assignment in the prospective study relied on participant-reported clinical history from a screening survey and a study questionnaire. For ImmuneRACE Cohort 3, a participant was defined as recovered based on two consecutive negative NP/OP PCR tests, clearance by a healthcare professional, or resolution of symptoms. Mobile phlebotomists in the prospective study collected whole blood, serum and a nasopharyngeal or oropharyngeal swab from every participant. Prospective study participants could optionally give additional blood draws and questionnaires over an approximately two-month period. Prospective study blood samples were shipped either frozen or at room temperature before DNA extraction. V has 2 bases trimmed and J has 2 bases trimmed; junction bases matching no gene number 8. CDR1 MNHEY and CDR2 SVGEGT are derived from the germline V gene. The CDR3 covers 17 residues, taking in both the cysteine and the phenylalanine. This entry keeps only the CDR3 DNA: 51 bases, framed from base 1.

Study-level results and caveats: The amount of clinical and demographic metadata varied by source and participant and was provided uncurated.

In this chain, TRBV6-2 or TRBV6-3 is recombined with TRBJ2-3; 9 of the junction bases match TRBD2. The receptor's source is a man aged 35 to 55 who had recovered from COVID-19. The sample consisted of PBMCs or T cells enriched from blood (not recorded which). Here is the DNA: TGTGCCAGCAGTTACCGTAGCGGGAGCGGAGTCACAGATACGCAGTATTTT. The translation is CASSYRSGSGVTDTQYF.